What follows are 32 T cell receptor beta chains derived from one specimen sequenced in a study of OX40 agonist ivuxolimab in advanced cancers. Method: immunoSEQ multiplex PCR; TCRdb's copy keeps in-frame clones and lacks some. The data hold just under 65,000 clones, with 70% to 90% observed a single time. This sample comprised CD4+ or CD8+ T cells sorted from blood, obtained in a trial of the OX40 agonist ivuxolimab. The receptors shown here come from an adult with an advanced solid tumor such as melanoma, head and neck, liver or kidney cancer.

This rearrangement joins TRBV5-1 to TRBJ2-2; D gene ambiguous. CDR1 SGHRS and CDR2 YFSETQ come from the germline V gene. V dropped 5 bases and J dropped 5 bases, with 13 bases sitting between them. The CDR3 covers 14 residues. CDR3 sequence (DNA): TGCGCCAGCAGTTGGGCAGGAGAGACCGGGGAGCTGTTTTTT. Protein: CASSWAGETGELFF.

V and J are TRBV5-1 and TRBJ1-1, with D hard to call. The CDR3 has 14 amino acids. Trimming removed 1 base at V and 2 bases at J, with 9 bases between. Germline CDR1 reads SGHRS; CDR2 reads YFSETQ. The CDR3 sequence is CASSLRRFNTEAFF. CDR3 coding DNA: TGCGCCAGCAGCTTGAGACGTTTCAACACTGAAGCTTTCTTT.

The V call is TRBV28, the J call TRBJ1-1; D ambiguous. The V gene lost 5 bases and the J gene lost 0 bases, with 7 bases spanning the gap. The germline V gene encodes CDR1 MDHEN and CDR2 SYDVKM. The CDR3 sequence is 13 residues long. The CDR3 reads CASSPRMNTEAFF. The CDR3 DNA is TGTGCCAGCAGTCCGAGAATGAACACTGAAGCTTTCTTT.

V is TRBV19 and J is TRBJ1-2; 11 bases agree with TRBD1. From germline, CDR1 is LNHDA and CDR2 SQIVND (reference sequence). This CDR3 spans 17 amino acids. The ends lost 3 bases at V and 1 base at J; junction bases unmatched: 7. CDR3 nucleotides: TGTGCCAGTAGTATCGGACAGGGGGCGATTGGTAACTATGGCTACACCTTC. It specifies CASSIGQGAIGNYGYTF.

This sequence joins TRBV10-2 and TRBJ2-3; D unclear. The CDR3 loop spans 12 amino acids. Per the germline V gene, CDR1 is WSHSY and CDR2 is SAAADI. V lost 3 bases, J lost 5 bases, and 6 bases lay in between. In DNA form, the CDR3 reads TGCGCCAGCAGTGATGCAATAGATACGCAGTATTTT. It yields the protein CASSDAIDTQYF.

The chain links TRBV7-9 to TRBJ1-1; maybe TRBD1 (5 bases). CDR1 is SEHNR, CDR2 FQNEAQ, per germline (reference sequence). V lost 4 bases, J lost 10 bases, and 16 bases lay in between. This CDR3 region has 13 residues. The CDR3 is CASSSLSGRGAFF. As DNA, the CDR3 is TGTGCCAGCAGCTCTCTATCGGGGCGTGGAGCTTTCTTT.

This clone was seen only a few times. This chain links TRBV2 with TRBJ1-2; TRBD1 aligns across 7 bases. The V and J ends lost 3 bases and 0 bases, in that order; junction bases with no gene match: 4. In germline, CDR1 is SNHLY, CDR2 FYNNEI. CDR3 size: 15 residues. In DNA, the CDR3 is TGTGCCAGCAGTGAGCTGGGACAGCCTAACTATGGCTACACCTTC. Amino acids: CASSELGQPNYGYTF.

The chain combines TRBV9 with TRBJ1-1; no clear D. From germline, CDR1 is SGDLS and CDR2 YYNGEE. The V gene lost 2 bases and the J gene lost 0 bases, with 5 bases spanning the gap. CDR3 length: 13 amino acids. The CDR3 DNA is TGTGCCAGCAGCGTTGCCATGAACACTGAAGCTTTCTTT. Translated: CASSVAMNTEAFF. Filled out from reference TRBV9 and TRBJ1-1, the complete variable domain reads DSGVTQTPKHLITATGQRVTLRCSPRSGDLSVYWYQQSLDQGLQFLIQYYNGEERAKGNILERFSAQQFPDLHSELNLSSLELGDSALYFCASSVAMNTEAFFGQGTRLTVV.

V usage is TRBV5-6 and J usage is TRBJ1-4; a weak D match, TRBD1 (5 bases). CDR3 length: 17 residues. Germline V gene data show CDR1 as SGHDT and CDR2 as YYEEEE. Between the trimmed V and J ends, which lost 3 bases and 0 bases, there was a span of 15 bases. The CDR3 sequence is CASSSVHRSSTNEKLFF. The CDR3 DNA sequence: TGTGCCAGCAGCTCGGTACACAGGAGTTCAACTAATGAAAAACTGTTTTTT.

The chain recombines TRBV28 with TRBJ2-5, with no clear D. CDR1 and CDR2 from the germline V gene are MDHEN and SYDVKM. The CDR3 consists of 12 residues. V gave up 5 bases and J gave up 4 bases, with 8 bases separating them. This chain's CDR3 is CASSLRTETQYF. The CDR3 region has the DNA TGTGCCAGCAGTCTCAGGACAGAGACCCAGTACTTC. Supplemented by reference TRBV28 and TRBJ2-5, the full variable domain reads DVKVTQSSRYLVKRTGEKVFLECVQDMDHENMFWYRQDPGLGLRLIYFSYDVKMKEKGDIPEGYSVSREKKERFSLILESASTNQTSMYLCASSLRTETQYFGPGTRLLVL.

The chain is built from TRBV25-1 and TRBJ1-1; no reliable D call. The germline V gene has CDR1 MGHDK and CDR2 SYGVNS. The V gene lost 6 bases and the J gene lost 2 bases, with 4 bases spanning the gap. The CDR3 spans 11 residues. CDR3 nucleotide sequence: TGTGCCAGCAGCCGCAACACTGAAGCTTTCTTT. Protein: CASSRNTEAFF.

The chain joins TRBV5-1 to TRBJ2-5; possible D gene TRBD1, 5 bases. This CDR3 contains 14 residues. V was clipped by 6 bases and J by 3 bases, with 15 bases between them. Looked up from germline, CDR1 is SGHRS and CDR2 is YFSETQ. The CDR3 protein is CASKISTVKETQYF. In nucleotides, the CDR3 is TGCGCCAGCAAAATCTCGACAGTGAAAGAGACCCAGTACTTC.

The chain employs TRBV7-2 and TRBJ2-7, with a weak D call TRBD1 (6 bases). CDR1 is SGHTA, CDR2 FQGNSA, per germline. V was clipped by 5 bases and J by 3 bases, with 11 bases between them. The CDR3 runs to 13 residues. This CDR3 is CASSQGIYYEQYF. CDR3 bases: TGTGCCAGCAGCCAGGGGATCTACTACGAGCAGTACTTC. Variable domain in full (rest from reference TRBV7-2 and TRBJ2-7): GAGVSQSPSNKVTEKGKDVELRCDPISGHTALYWYRQSLGQGLEFLIYFQGNSAPDKSGLPSDRFSAERTGGSVSTLTIQRTQQEDSAVYLCASSQGIYYEQYFGPGTRLTVT.

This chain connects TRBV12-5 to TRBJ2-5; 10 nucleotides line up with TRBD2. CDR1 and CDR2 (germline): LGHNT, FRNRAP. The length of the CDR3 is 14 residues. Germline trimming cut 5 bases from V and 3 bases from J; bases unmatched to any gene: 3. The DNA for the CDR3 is TGTGCTAGTGGTCGCGGACTAGCGGAAGAGACCCAGTACTTC. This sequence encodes CASGRGLAEETQYF.

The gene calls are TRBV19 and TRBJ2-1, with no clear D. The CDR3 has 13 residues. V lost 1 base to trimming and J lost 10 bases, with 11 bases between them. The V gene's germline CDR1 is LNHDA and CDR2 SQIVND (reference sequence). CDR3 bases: TGTGCCAGTAGTATAGTCAGCGCCGTAGAGCAGTTCTTC. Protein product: CASSIVSAVEQFF. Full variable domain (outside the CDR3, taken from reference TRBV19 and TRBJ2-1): DGGITQSPKYLFRKEGQNVTLSCEQNLNHDAMYWYRQDPGQGLRLIYYSQIVNDFQKGDIAEGYSVSREKKESFPLTVTSAQKNPTAFYLCASSIVSAVEQFFGPGTRLTVL.

CDR3 DNA sequence: TGTGCCAGCAGCTCTAGGACAGTCATGAACACTGAAGCTTTCTTT. It encodes CASSSRTVMNTEAFF. The chain combines TRBV5-6 with TRBJ1-1; TRBD1 is a possible D gene (6 bases). This CDR3 is 15 amino acids long. V was pared by 3 bases and J by 0 bases, with 12 bases between. Germline CDR1 is SGHDT and CDR2 is YYEEEE.

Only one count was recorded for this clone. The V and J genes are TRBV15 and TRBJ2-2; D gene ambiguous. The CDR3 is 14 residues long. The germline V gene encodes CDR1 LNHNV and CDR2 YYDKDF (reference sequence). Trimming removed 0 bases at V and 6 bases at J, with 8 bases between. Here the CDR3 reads CATSRDQRAGELFF. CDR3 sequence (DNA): TGTGCCACCAGCAGAGATCAAAGGGCCGGGGAGCTGTTTTTT.

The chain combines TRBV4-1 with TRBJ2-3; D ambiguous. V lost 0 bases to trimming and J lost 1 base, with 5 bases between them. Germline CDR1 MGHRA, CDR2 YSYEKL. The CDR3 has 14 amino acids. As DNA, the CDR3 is TGCGCCAGCAGCCAAGAAAGCGGCACAGATACGCAGTATTTT. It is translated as CASSQESGTDTQYF.

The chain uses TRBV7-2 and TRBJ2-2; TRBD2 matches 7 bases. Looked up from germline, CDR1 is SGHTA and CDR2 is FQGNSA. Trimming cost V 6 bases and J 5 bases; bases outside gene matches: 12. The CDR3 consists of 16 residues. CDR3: CASSYTAGVGTGELFF. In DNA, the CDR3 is TGTGCCAGCAGTTACACTGCGGGAGTGGGTACCGGGGAGCTGTTTTTT.

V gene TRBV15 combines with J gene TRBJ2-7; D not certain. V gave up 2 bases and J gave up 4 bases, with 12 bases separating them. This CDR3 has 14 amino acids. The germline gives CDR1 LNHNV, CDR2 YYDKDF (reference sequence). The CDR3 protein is CATSRQVGAYEQYF. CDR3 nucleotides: TGTGCCACCAGCAGACAAGTTGGTGCGTACGAGCAGTACTTC.

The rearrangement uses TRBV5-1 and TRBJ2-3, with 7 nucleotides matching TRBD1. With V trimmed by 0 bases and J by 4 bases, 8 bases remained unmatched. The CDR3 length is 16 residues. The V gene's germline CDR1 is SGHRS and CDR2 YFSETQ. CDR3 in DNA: TGCGCCAGCAGCTTGGTAGGGGGCTTATCCCCAGATACGCAGTATTTT. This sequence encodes CASSLVGGLSPDTQYF. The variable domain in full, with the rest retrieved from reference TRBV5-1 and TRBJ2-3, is KAGVTQTPRYLIKTRGQQVTLSCSPISGHRSVSWYQQTPGQGLQFLFEYFSETQRNKGNFPGRFSGRQFSNSRSEMNVSTLELGDSALYLCASSLVGGLSPDTQYFGPGTRLTVL.

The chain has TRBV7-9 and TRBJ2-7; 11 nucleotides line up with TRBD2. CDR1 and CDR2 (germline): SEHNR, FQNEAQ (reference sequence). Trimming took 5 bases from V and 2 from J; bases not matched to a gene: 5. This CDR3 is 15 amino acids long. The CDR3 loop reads CASSAELAGAYEQYF. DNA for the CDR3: TGTGCCAGCAGCGCGGAACTAGCGGGAGCCTACGAGCAGTACTTC.

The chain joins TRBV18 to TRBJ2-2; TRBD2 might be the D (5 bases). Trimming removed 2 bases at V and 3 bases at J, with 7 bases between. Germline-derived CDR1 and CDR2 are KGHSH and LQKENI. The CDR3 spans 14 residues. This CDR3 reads CASSPMRDTGELFF. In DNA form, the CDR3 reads TGTGCCAGCTCACCAATGAGGGACACCGGGGAGCTGTTTTTT.

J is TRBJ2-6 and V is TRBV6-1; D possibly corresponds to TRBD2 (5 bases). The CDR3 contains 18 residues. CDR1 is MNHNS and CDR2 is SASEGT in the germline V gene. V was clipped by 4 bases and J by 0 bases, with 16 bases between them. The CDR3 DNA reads TGTGCCAGCAGTGCTCCACAGAGAGGGTACTCTGGGGCCAACGTCCTGACTTTC. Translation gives CASSAPQRGYSGANVLTF.

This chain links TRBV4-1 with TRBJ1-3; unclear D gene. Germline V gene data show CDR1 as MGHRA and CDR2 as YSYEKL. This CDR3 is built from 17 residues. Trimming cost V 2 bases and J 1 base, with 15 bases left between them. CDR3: CASSQSFYDRSGNTIYF. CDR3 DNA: TGCGCCAGCAGCCAATCATTTTACGATCGGTCTGGAAACACCATATATTTT.

This chain's CDR3 is CASSQDWQSDTQYF. The DNA for the CDR3 is TGCGCCAGCAGCCAAGACTGGCAGTCAGATACGCAGTATTTT. The chain carries TRBV4-3 and TRBJ2-3; D gene uncertain. V was trimmed by 0 bases and J by 4 bases, leaving 8 bases between them. Germline values: CDR1 LGHNA, CDR2 YSLEER. The CDR3 is made up of 14 amino acids.

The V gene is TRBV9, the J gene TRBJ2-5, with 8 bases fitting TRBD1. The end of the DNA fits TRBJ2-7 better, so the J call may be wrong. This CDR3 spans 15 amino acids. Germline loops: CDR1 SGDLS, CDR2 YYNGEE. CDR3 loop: CASSVTDREDYEQYF. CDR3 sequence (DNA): TGTGCCAGCAGCGTTACGGACAGGGAAGACTACGAGCAGTACTTC.

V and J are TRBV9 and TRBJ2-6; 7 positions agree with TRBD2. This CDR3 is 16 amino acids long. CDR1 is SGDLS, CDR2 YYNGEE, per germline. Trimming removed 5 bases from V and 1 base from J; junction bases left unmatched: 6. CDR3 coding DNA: TGTGCCAGCAGATCCACGGGGGGATCTGGGGCCAACGTCCTGACTTTC. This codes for CASRSTGGSGANVLTF.

In nucleotides, the CDR3 is TGTGCCAGCAGCTCCCCCCAGGGACGGACTGAAGCTTTCTTT. Its translation: CASSSPQGRTEAFF. V is TRBV11-2 and J is TRBJ1-1; a possible D gene is TRBD1 (5 bases). From germline, CDR1 is SGHAT and CDR2 FQNNGV. The CDR3 extends over 14 amino acids. The germline V and J ends were trimmed by 4 bases and 5 bases, with 14 bases remaining between them.

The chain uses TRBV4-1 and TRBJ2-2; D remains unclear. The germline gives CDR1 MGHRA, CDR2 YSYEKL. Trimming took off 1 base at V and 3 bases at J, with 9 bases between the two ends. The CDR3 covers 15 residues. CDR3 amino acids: CASSQGHGYTGELFF. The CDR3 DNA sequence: TGCGCCAGCAGCCAAGGGCACGGATACACCGGGGAGCTGTTTTTT.

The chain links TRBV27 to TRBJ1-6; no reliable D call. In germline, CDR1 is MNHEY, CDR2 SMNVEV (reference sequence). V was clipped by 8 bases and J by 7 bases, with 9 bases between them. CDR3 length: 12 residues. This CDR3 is CASAWLNSPLHF. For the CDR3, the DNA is TGTGCCAGCGCGTGGTTAAATTCACCCCTCCACTTT.

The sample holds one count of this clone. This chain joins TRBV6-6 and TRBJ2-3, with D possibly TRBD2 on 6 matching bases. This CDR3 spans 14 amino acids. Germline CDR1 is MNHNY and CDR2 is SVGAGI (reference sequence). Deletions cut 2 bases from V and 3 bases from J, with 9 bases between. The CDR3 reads CASSYRLATDTQYF. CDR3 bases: TGTGCCAGCAGTTACCGGCTAGCGACAGATACGCAGTATTTT.